The 25 T cell receptor beta chains listed next were all sequenced from one sample in a study of PD-L1 blockade in urothelial cancer. TCRdb's table, derived via immunoSEQ multiplex PCR, lists solely in-frame clones and lacks some. The table has 45,000 or so clones, approximately 78% seen once. The specimen was PBMCs, collected around atezolizumab (anti-PD-L1) treatment. All receptors derive from a man between 65 and 85 years old with urothelial cancer.

This clone is medium-sized (0.01 to 0.1%). J is TRBJ2-7 and V is TRBV7-9; TRBD1 agrees at 7 bases. With V trimmed by 6 bases and J by 2 bases, 7 bases remained unmatched. The germline gives CDR1 SEHNR, CDR2 FQNEAQ (reference sequence). This CDR3 region has 14 residues. DNA for the CDR3: TGTGCCAGCAGTCCTCCGGACAGGCCCTACGAGCAGTACTTC. Translated, it gives CASSPPDRPYEQYF.

V and J are TRBV7-2 and TRBJ1-5; the D gene is possibly TRBD1 (6 bases). There are 16 residues in the CDR3. Trimming left V 1 base short and J 3 bases short, with 13 bases between. CDR1 and CDR2 from the germline V gene are SGHTA and FQGNSA. The CDR3 nucleotides read TGTGCCAGCAGCTTAGGCCTGGCAGGGGCCAATCAGCCCCAGCATTTT. Its protein product is CASSLGLAGANQPQHF.

The chain carries TRBV10-3 and TRBJ2-3, with D possibly being TRBD2 (6 bases). Trimming removed 10 bases at V and 2 bases at J, with 19 bases between. The length of the CDR3 is 15 residues. In germline, CDR1 is ENHRY, CDR2 SYGVKD. The CDR3 loop is CATSLSGHTTDTQYF. CDR3 nucleotide sequence: TGTGCCACCTCCCTTAGCGGACATACCACAGATACGCAGTATTTT.

The chain links TRBV6-5 to TRBJ2-1; maybe TRBD1 (6 bases). Germline CDR1 reads MNHEY; CDR2 reads SVGAGI. The CDR3 consists of 15 residues. V shed 8 bases and J shed 4 bases, with 18 bases lying between them. CDR3 nucleotides: TGTGCCAGCTCCCTGACAGGCGCGACTTACAATGAGCAGTTCTTC. Residues: CASSLTGATYNEQFF.

V gene TRBV7-6 combines with J gene TRBJ2-7; a weak D match, TRBD1 (5 bases). CDR1 is SGHVS and CDR2 is FNYEAQ in the germline V gene. This CDR3 has 12 amino acids. V lost 5 bases and J 4 bases, leaving 9 bases between the germline ends. CDR3 region: CASSNTGYEQYF. Written as DNA, the CDR3 is TGTGCCAGCAGCAACACAGGATACGAGCAGTACTTC.

The V call is TRBV5-1, the J call TRBJ2-1; 7 nucleotides agree with TRBD1. V dropped 4 bases and J dropped 9; count of bases not matched to a gene: 7. Germline V gene sequence: CDR1 SGHRS, CDR2 YFSETQ. The CDR3 consists of 13 residues. The CDR3 DNA follows: TGCGCCAGCAGCCCCGGACAGGTCTCTGAGCAGTTCTTC. Translated, it gives CASSPGQVSEQFF.

This clone was counted only a few times. The rearrangement joins TRBV7-6 to TRBJ2-3; 12 bases are a match to TRBD2. There are 14 residues in the CDR3. Unmatched junction bases numbered 2, after V lost 5 bases and J lost 5 bases. The germline CDR1 and CDR2 sequences are SGHVS and FNYEAQ. CDR3 sequence: CASSKTSGRDTQYF. The CDR3 bases are TGTGCCAGCAGCAAGACTAGCGGGAGAGATACGCAGTATTTT.

The chain has TRBV21-1 and TRBJ2-7; the listed D gene, TRBD1, was not tested against the DNA. TRBV21-1 is described as a pseudogene. This CDR3 spans 15 amino acids. The CDR3 is CASSVRDSTDYEQYF. The CDR3, as DNA: TGTGCCAGCAGCGTCCGGGACAGCACTGACTACGAGCAGTACTTC.

V and J are TRBV6-4 and TRBJ1-1; D not resolved. V was trimmed by 6 bases and J by 0 bases, leaving 14 bases between them. Germline CDR1 reads MRHNA; CDR2 reads SNTAGT. This CDR3 is 15 amino acids long. CDR3 bases: TGTGCCAGCAGGGATGAAGCGGCTCTGAACACTGAAGCTTTCTTT. The encoded protein is CASRDEAALNTEAFF.

The rearrangement uses TRBV20-1 and TRBJ2-3; no definite D call. The CDR3 is 11 amino acids. Germline-derived CDR1 and CDR2 are DFQATT and SNEGSKA (reference sequence). Trimming took 2 bases from V and 6 from J, leaving 6 bases between them. CDR3 in DNA: TGCAGTGCTAGATTCGCGGATACGCAGTATTTT. Translating gives CSARFADTQYF.

Only one count was recorded for this clone. The chain is built from TRBV7-2 and TRBJ1-2; D remains unclear. Germline V CDR1 and CDR2: SGHTA, FQGNSA. The V and J ends lost 5 bases and 3 bases respectively, with 13 bases between them. The CDR3 extends over 14 amino acids. The CDR3 DNA sequence: TGTGCCAGCAGCCCCCCGGGGAGGGACTATGGCTACACCTTC. Its translation: CASSPPGRDYGYTF.

The table lists this clone with a few counts. The rearrangement joins TRBV5-4 to TRBJ1-2; D perhaps matches TRBD1 (5 bases). Trimming cost V 1 base and J 5 bases, with 12 bases left between them. The CDR3 loop spans 14 amino acids. Germline V gene sequence: CDR1 SGHNT, CDR2 YYREEE (reference sequence). This CDR3 is CASSLPTGGYGYTF. In DNA, the CDR3 is TGTGCCAGCAGCTTGCCAACGGGGGGTTATGGCTACACCTTC. Variable domain in full (rest from reference TRBV5-4 and TRBJ1-2): ETGVTQSPTHLIKTRGQQVTLRCSSQSGHNTVSWYQQALGQGPQFIFQYYREEENGRGNFPPRFSGLQFPNYSSELNVNALELDDSALYLCASSLPTGGYGYTFGSGTRLTVV.

A few counts support this clone. This sequence joins TRBV11-2 and TRBJ1-2, with TRBD1 matching 8 bases. Germline V CDR1 and CDR2: SGHAT, FQNNGV. The CDR3 extends over 18 amino acids. V gave up 4 bases and J gave up 1 base; unmatched junction bases: 14. CDR3 sequence (DNA): TGTGCCAGCAGCTCCGTCCGGGACAGGAGACTTTTTAACTATGGCTACACCTTC. Translated, it gives CASSSVRDRRLFNYGYTF. The full variable domain, in which reference TRBV11-2 and TRBJ1-2 provide the parts outside the CDR3, is EAGVAQSPRYKIIEKRQSVAFWCNPISGHATLYWYQQILGQGPKLLIQFQNNGVVDDSQLPKDRFSAERLKGVDSTLKIQPAKLEDSAVYLCASSSVRDRRLFNYGYTFGSGTRLTVV.

The chain employs TRBV9 and TRBJ2-3, with 9 bases fitting TRBD2. The germline gives CDR1 SGDLS, CDR2 YYNGEE. The CDR3 is made up of 14 amino acids. V shed 5 bases, J shed 4 bases, and the junction held 5 bases outside the gene matches. The CDR3: CASSSGTSPDTQYF. For the CDR3, the DNA is TGTGCCAGCAGTTCCGGGACTAGCCCAGATACGCAGTATTTT.

The chain uses TRBV5-4 and TRBJ2-3; D ambiguous. Trimming removed 4 bases at V and 0 bases at J, with 15 bases between. The CDR3 consists of 16 residues. The germline V gene has CDR1 SGHNT and CDR2 YYREEE (reference sequence). CDR3 sequence (DNA): TGTGCCAGCAGCGCCATAGAAGCCCATAGCACAGATACGCAGTATTTT. Its translation is CASSAIEAHSTDTQYF.

A note on this clone: The same CDR3 is also encoded by other DNA sequences in this sample. V and J are TRBV6-6 and TRBJ2-3, with no clear D. Between the trimmed V and J ends, which lost 4 bases and 6 bases, there was a span of 5 bases. The V gene's germline CDR1 is MNHNY and CDR2 SVGAGI (reference sequence). This CDR3 has 11 amino acids. CDR3 sequence (DNA): TGTGCCAGCAGTTCCCGGGATACGCAGTATTTT. Translating it yields CASSSRDTQYF.

This sequence joins TRBV9 and TRBJ2-3; no reliable D call. Germline-derived CDR1 and CDR2 are SGDLS and YYNGEE. The CDR3 has 15 residues. Between the trimmed V and J ends, which lost 4 bases and 1 base, there was a span of 13 bases. This CDR3 reads CASSYNVQRTDTQYF. CDR3 sequence (DNA): TGTGCCAGCAGCTACAACGTACAGCGCACAGATACGCAGTATTTT.

A single count supports this clone. The rearrangement links TRBV2 to TRBJ2-7; 7 bases are shared with TRBD2. Germline V gene sequence: CDR1 SNHLY, CDR2 FYNNEI. With V trimmed by 8 bases and J by 2 bases, 15 bases remained unmatched. This CDR3 spans 16 amino acids. The CDR3 reads CASREGRREETYEQYF. The CDR3 DNA reads TGTGCCAGCCGCGAGGGGCGCCGGGAGGAAACCTACGAGCAGTACTTC.

This clone was observed at least ten times. The chain is built from TRBV5-8 and TRBJ1-1, with 10 bases fitting TRBD1. This CDR3 spans 18 amino acids. With 4 bases clipped from V and 0 bases from J, the junction kept 12 bases outside the gene matches. Germline CDR1 and CDR2: SGHTS and YDEGEE. CDR3 coding DNA: TGTGCCAGCAGCCAAAACCGGGACAGGGGCTACCTGAACACTGAAGCTTTCTTT. It codes for CASSQNRDRGYLNTEAFF.

The chain joins TRBV5-6 to TRBJ2-3; 8 bases fit TRBD2. CDR1 SGHDT and CDR2 YYEEEE come from the germline V gene. With 4 bases clipped from V and 9 bases from J, the junction kept 13 bases outside the gene matches. CDR3 length: 15 residues. CDR3 in amino acids: CASSTRTGTGGTQYF. The CDR3 DNA is TGTGCCAGCAGCACGCGGACTGGGACGGGGGGGACGCAGTATTTT. The variable domain in full, completed from reference TRBV5-6 and TRBJ2-3, reads DAGVTQSPTHLIKTRGQQVTLRCSPKSGHDTVSWYQQALGQGPQFIFQYYEEEERQRGNFPDRFSGHQFPNYSSELNVNALLLGDSALYLCASSTRTGTGGTQYFGPGTRLTVL.

This clone was observed a handful of times. The chain uses TRBV19 and TRBJ2-1; a weak D match, TRBD1 (6 bases). CDR1 and CDR2 from the germline V gene are LNHDA and SQIVND (reference sequence). V lost 9 bases and J 5 bases, leaving 23 bases between the germline ends. The CDR3 extends over 16 amino acids. The CDR3 sequence is CASSRAGVLGDNEQFF. CDR3 sequence (DNA): TGTGCCAGCTCCCGGGCAGGGGTTCTGGGGGACAATGAGCAGTTCTTC. Supplemented by reference TRBV19 and TRBJ2-1, the full variable domain reads DGGITQSPKYLFRKEGQNVTLSCEQNLNHDAMYWYRQDPGQGLRLIYYSQIVNDFQKGDIAEGYSVSREKKESFPLTVTSAQKNPTAFYLCASSRAGVLGDNEQFFGPGTRLTVL.

The V and J genes are TRBV5-8 and TRBJ2-3; D may be TRBD2 (5 bases). CDR3 length equals 14 residues. Between the trimmed V and J ends, which lost 2 bases and 3 bases, there was a span of 10 bases. The V gene's germline CDR1 is SGHTS and CDR2 YDEGEE. The CDR3 here is CASSFGLGTDTQYF. Written as DNA, the CDR3 is TGTGCCAGCAGCTTCGGACTGGGGACAGATACGCAGTATTTT.

The rearrangement links TRBV14 to TRBJ2-2, with 7 bases that match TRBD1. This CDR3 contains 16 residues. Losses at the gene ends were 4 bases for V and 1 base for J; bases not matched to a gene: 6. Germline V gene data show CDR1 as SGHDN and CDR2 as FVKESK. The CDR3 spells CASSPDRAVNTGELFF. CDR3 DNA: TGTGCCAGCAGCCCAGACAGGGCTGTGAACACCGGGGAGCTGTTTTTT. Supplemented by reference TRBV14 and TRBJ2-2, the full variable domain reads EAGVTQFPSHSVIEKGQTVTLRCDPISGHDNLYWYRRVMGKEIKFLLHFVKESKQDESGMPNNRFLAERTGGTYSTLKVQPAELEDSGVYFCASSPDRAVNTGELFFGEGSRLTVL.

V usage is TRBV4-3 and J usage is TRBJ1-5, with a possible D match to TRBD1 (5 bases). The V gene's germline CDR1 is LGHNA and CDR2 YSLEER. Trimming removed 0 bases from V and 4 bases from J, with 10 bases in between. The CDR3 has 15 residues. CDR3 in DNA: TGCGCCAGCAGCCAAGATCGGACATTAAATCAGCCCCAGCATTTT. Translation: CASSQDRTLNQPQHF.

The gene calls are TRBV5-1 and TRBJ2-3; tentative D call: TRBD2 (5 bases). The CDR3 is 15 residues long. Germline loops: CDR1 SGHRS, CDR2 YFSETQ. With 4 bases removed from V and 0 bases from J, the gap between germline ends came to 12 bases. This chain's CDR3 is CASSPRTRSTDTQYF. The CDR3 DNA is TGCGCCAGCAGCCCCCGGACTCGAAGCACAGATACGCAGTATTTT.